This is a list of T cell receptor beta chains from one sample in a study of T cells in Graves' hyperthyroidism and ophthalmopathy. TCRdb re-analysed the multiplex PCR reads in MiXCR, keeping a single row per CDR3 protein. The sample has a few hundred thousand distinct CDR3 sequences, around 16% seen once; the top ten hold almost 8%. Material for sequencing was blood. These receptors were taken from a woman under 30 with Graves' hyperthyroidism. Each CDR3 is given with its conserved first and last residue. The D gene is left open where the match is weak.

j_call	d_call	v_call	cdr3_aa
TRBJ1-4	-	TRBV20-1	CSARAHRDPTNEKLFF
TRBJ2-7	-	TRBV7-9	CASSLQGGTYEQYF
TRBJ2-2	-	TRBV4-1	CASSQEMRQGATGELFF
TRBJ2-3	TRBD2	TRBV28	CASVFTRTSGGRDTQYF
TRBJ2-2	TRBD2	TRBV6-2/TRBV6-3	CASSHGLASNTGELFF
TRBJ2-7	-	TRBV10-3	CAISEMTSEQYF
TRBJ1-2	TRBD1	TRBV20-1	CSASYRGRGYTF
TRBJ1-5	TRBD1	TRBV7-2	CASSLVQGADQPQHF
TRBJ2-2	TRBD2	TRBV2	CASRGTSGRTGELFF
TRBJ1-4	-	TRBV20-1	CSARSYTGGTNEKLFF
TRBJ2-5	-	TRBV20-1	CSAHLGQETQYF
TRBJ2-3	TRBD2	TRBV5-1	CASGIVGRGTDTQYF
TRBJ1-5	-	TRBV27	CACSLRTDSLSNQPQHF
-	-	TRBV5-1	CASSLVARGSYEQFF
TRBJ1-4	-	TRBV7-8	CASSHGATGRQDEKLFF
TRBJ1-2	TRBD1	TRBV28	CASSLPPGQGNGYTF
TRBJ2-1	TRBD1	TRBV6-2/TRBV6-3	CASSRPGGPFF